Detailed here is one T cell receptor (beta chain). In germline, CDR1 is PRHDT, CDR2 FYEKMQ (reference sequence). V dropped 7 bases and J dropped 1; count of bases not matched to a gene: 5. The CDR3 has 15 amino acids. This entry is derived from a study of shared clonotypes between healthy human individuals. The table came from immunoSEQ multiplex PCR; TCRdb's copy has only in-frame clones and leaves some out. The sample shows hundreds of thousands of clones, approximately 79% of them seen only once. This clonotype was sampled from a woman aged 30 to 39 in good health. V gene TRBV13 combines with J gene TRBJ2-1; 9 bases align to TRBD1. Sample: memory CD4+ T cells sorted from blood. Described subset: CD45RA-negative fraction. CDR3 amino acids: CASTTGTGSYNEQFF. CDR3 coding DNA: TGTGCCAGCACCACCGGGACAGGGTCCTACAATGAGCAGTTCTTC. Full variable domain (remainder filled in from reference TRBV13 and TRBJ2-1): AAGVIQSPRHLIKEKRETATLKCYPIPRHDTVYWYQQGPGQDPQFLISFYEKMQSDKGSIPDRFSAQQFSDYHSELNMSSLELGDSALYFCASTTGTGSYNEQFFGPGTRLTVL.